A selection of T cell receptor beta chains follows, all from one sample in a study of blood T cell repertoires in COVID-19. Method: immunoSEQ multiplex PCR; TCRdb's copy keeps in-frame clones and lacks some. The sample contains more than 85,000 clones, around 81% of which appear only once. The sequencing sample was made of peripheral blood. The source is a man in his sixties with acute or convalescent COVID-19. Each CDR3 is given with its conserved first and last residue. D genes are given only for firm matches. Only some rows state a clone size, as once, few, many or a class for expanded clones.

CASRRQDEKLFF	TGTGCCAGCAGGAGACAGGATGAAAAACTGTTTTTT	.	TRBV6-6	TRBJ1-4	.
CASSHLDRVHQPQHF	TGCGCCAGCAGTCACCTTGACAGGGTGCATCAGCCCCAGCATTTT	TRBD1	TRBV23-1	TRBJ1-5	.
CATSDLPGQSPYGYTF	TGTGCCACCAGTGATTTGCCGGGACAGAGCCCGTATGGCTACACCTTC	TRBD1	TRBV24-1	TRBJ1-2	few
CATSRDMALPLDSPLHF	TGTGCCACCAGCAGAGATATGGCCCTTCCCTTGGATTCACCCCTCCACTTT	.	TRBV15	TRBJ1-6	.
CASSLDSNYGYTF	TGTGCCAGCAGTTTAGACAGCAACTATGGCTACACCTTC	.	TRBV28	TRBJ1-2	.
CASRQTYGYTF	TGTGCCAGTCGACAGACCTATGGCTACACCTTC	.	TRBV19	TRBJ1-2	.
CASSSGQGMGEQFF	TGCGCCAGCAGCTCGGGACAGGGGATGGGTGAGCAGTTCTTC	TRBD1	TRBV4-1	TRBJ2-1	.
CASSLARGAYTEAFF	TGTGCCAGCAGCTTGGCCCGCGGGGCCTACACTGAAGCTTTCTTT	.	TRBV5-6	TRBJ1-1	.
CASLPGGTGAYEQYF	TGTGCCAGCTTACCCGGCGGGACAGGAGCCTACGAGCAGTACTTC	TRBD1	TRBV18	TRBJ2-7	.
CASPPGNYGYTF	TGTGCCAGCCCCCCGGGAAACTATGGCTACACCTTC	.	TRBV6-5	TRBJ1-2	once
CASSLTGGSHGYTF	TGTGCCAGCAGCCTTACAGGGGGCTCCCATGGCTACACCTTC	TRBD1	TRBV14	TRBJ1-2	.
CAISEPPRGRTDTQYF	TGTGCCATCAGTGAGCCCCCGCGGGGGCGGACAGATACGCAGTATTTT	.	TRBV10-3	TRBJ2-3	.
CASSPFRTSWTGELFF	TGTGCCAGCAGTCCCTTCCGCACCAGTTGGACCGGGGAGCTGTTTTTT	.	TRBV27	TRBJ2-2	.
CARSPKRQGLTLSSYEQYF	TGTGCCAGAAGCCCTAAACGACAGGGTTTGACCCTAAGCTCCTACGAGCAGTACTTC	TRBD1	TRBV5-3	TRBJ2-7	.
CASRISGRTEAFF	TGTGCCAGCAGGATTTCGGGGAGGACTGAAGCTTTCTTT	.	TRBV2	TRBJ1-1	.
CAISEGKDTQYF	TGTGCCATCAGTGAGGGCAAAGATACGCAGTATTTT	.	TRBV10-3	TRBJ2-3	.
CASSWTTGVPEAFF	TGTGCCAGCAGCTGGACCACGGGAGTACCTGAAGCTTTCTTT	.	TRBV7-9	TRBJ1-1	.